The 14 T cell receptor beta chains in this list originate from one sample, sequenced in a study of tumor-infiltrating lymphocytes in primary liver carcinoma. Making TCR beta cDNA involved 400 to 600 ng total RNA and a constant-region primer. ARM-PCR, slightly modified, supplied the TCR beta libraries through three nested multiplex PCR rounds. The first two PCR rounds used TRBV1-TRBV30 primers with a Cbeta primer, about 9 cycles each. TCRdb re-called the multiplex PCR reads with MiXCR, one entry per CDR3 protein. The sample shows 50,000 to 70,000 distinct CDR3 sequences, about three quarters of them seen only once. It was from about 20-30 mg of unsorted bulk tissue that RNA and DNA were co-extracted. The source material was liver tumor tissue from sampling region 2. Indicated subset: tumor region T2, inferior pole. The receptor set was obtained from a man in his forties with primary liver carcinoma and hepatitis B virus infection.

The chain links TRBV29-1 to TRBJ1-5; no clear D gene. Germline-derived CDR1 and CDR2 are SQVTM and ANQGSEA. The V gene lost 5 bases and the J gene lost 4 bases, with 12 bases spanning the gap. There are 13 residues in the CDR3. The CDR3 nucleotides are TGCAGCGTTATGGGATGGTCTAATCAGCCCCAGCATTTT. It specifies CSVMGWSNQPQHF.

The chain links TRBV6-5 to TRBJ2-4, with D perhaps TRBD1 or TRBD2 (5 bases each). The CDR3 loop spans 15 amino acids. Germline V gene sequence: CDR1 MNHEY, CDR2 SVGAGI. Trimming left V 6 bases short and J 3 bases short, with 15 bases between. CDR3 loop: CASRNRGVDKNIQYF. The CDR3 nucleotides are TGTGCCAGCAGGAATAGGGGAGTGGACAAAAACATTCAGTACTTC.

This clonotype was found many times. The gene calls are TRBV5-6 and TRBJ2-7; 9 nucleotides agree with TRBD2. From germline, CDR1 is SGHDT and CDR2 YYEEEE. The CDR3 spans 16 residues. V lost 4 bases, J lost 0 bases, and 8 bases stayed unmatched. This chain's CDR3 is CASSNTWREGSYEQYF. The CDR3 bases are TGTGCCAGCAGCAATACTTGGCGGGAGGGCTCCTACGAGCAGTACTTC.

This rearrangement joins TRBV28 to TRBJ2-7; 12 nucleotides match TRBD1. The junction had 19 bases not matched to a gene; V was cut back by 7 bases and J by 3 bases. The V gene's germline CDR1 is MDHEN and CDR2 SYDVKM. The CDR3 length is 19 residues. The CDR3 loop reads CASISSSGTGGLWVYEQYF. The CDR3 nucleotides are TGTGCCAGCATTTCTAGTTCCGGGACAGGGGGCCTGTGGGTCTACGAGCAGTACTTC.

This clonotype occurred a few times. V gene TRBV29-1 combines with J gene TRBJ2-6; D remains ambiguous. V lost 2 bases and J 0 bases, leaving 8 bases between the germline ends. Germline CDR1 SQVTM, CDR2 ANQGSEA. This CDR3 has 15 residues. CDR3 in DNA: TGCAGCGTTGAATTGGCAAACTCTGGGGCCAACGTCCTGACTTTC. This sequence encodes CSVELANSGANVLTF.

V usage is TRBV6-5 and J usage is TRBJ1-1; D possibly corresponds to TRBD1 (5 bases). The CDR3 length is 14 residues. The V and J ends lost 2 bases and 7 bases respectively, with 14 bases between them. The V gene's germline CDR1 is MNHEY and CDR2 SVGAGI. In DNA, the CDR3 is TGTGCCAGCAGTTACGGGGGGACGTTGATTGAAGCTTTCTTT. Protein sequence: CASSYGGTLIEAFF.

This clonotype was seen a few times. This chain links TRBV28 with TRBJ1-1; D is ambiguous. CDR1 is MDHEN and CDR2 is SYDVKM in the germline V gene. Trimming stripped 8 bases from V and 1 base from J, with 17 bases between. The length of the CDR3 is 15 residues. CDR3 sequence: CASVIGRLRNTEAFF. The CDR3 coding sequence is TGTGCCAGCGTCATTGGACGGCTTCGGAACACTGAAGCTTTCTTT.

As for this clonotype: A much larger clone lies one base from this, so it may be a read error. Without the conserved terminal phenylalanine or tryptophan, this CDR3 likely stems from a read error. This chain joins TRBV4-2 and TRBJ1-4; D is unresolved. CDR3 length equals 11 residues. The V end was cut by 4 bases, the J end by 8 bases, with 5 bases between. The germline V gene has CDR1 LGHNA and CDR2 YNFKEQ. The CDR3 region has the DNA TGTGCCAGCAGCCTAGGGGAAAAACTGTTTCTT. This codes for CASSLGEKLFL.

Comments on this clonotype: The CDR3 does not end in the conserved phenylalanine or tryptophan, so this is likely a read error. The DNA is left out, because the CDR3 cannot be placed on it with certainty; the CDR3 is given as TCRdb lists it. The rearrangement uses TRBV4-3 and TRBJ2-7; TRBD1 reflects the table's D call only, with no check against the DNA. Per the germline V gene, CDR1 is LGHNA and CDR2 is YSLEER. The CDR3 has 15 amino acids, counting both end residues. The CDR3 here is CASSQDTGTADAEYL.

The CDR3 loop is CASKARSSYNSPLHF. The CDR3 DNA follows: TGTGCCAGTAAGGCCAGGAGCTCCTATAATTCACCCCTCCACTTT. This sequence joins TRBV19 and TRBJ1-6; D is ambiguous. V lost 7 bases and J lost 0, with 10 bases in between. Germline CDR1 and CDR2: LNHDA and SQIVND (reference sequence). The CDR3 has 15 amino acids.

As to this clonotype: The junction and the germline gene differ at one end; a read error may be behind it. The chain employs TRBV6-2 or TRBV6-3 and TRBJ2-1, with unresolved D. This CDR3 region has 15 residues. Germline-derived CDR1 and CDR2 are MNHEY and SVGEGT. This chain's CDR3 is CASSLTPSSYNEQFF. CDR3 nucleotide sequence: TGTGCTAGCAGTTTAACCCCAAGCTCCTACAATGAGCAGTTCTTC.

As concerns this clonotype: At one boundary the junction diverges from the germline segment, which might be a read error. The chain combines TRBV11-2 with TRBJ1-4, with D possibly TRBD1 on 5 matching bases. Germline V gene sequence: CDR1 SGHAT, CDR2 FQNNGV. This CDR3 has 16 amino acids. CDR3 DNA sequence: TGTGCCACCAGCAAGGCTACAGGAGGAACAATTGAAAAACTGTTTTTT. It translates to CATSKATGGTIEKLFF.

For this clonotype: The junction does not match germline at one end; this may be a read error. The rearrangement joins TRBV6-6 to TRBJ2-1; 7 nucleotides match TRBD1. The germline gives CDR1 MNHNY, CDR2 SVGAGI (reference sequence). CDR3 length: 18 amino acids. The CDR3 spells CASSHSHFGTDSYNEQFF. The CDR3 nucleotides read TGTGCCAGCAGTCACTCTCATTTTGGGACAGACTCCTACAATGAACAGTTCTTC.

Comments on this clonotype: As the CDR3 is not closed by the conserved phenylalanine or tryptophan, this likely results from a read error. The V call is TRBV12-3 or TRBV12-4, the J call TRBJ2-7; TRBD1 might be the D (5 bases). V dropped 8 bases and J dropped 1 base, with 24 bases sitting between them. The CDR3 runs to 17 residues. The CDR3 DNA sequence: TGTGCCAGCGGTCCGCTCCCATCCCTGGACAATTCCTACGAGCAGTACTTA. It codes for CASGPLPSLDNSYEQYL.